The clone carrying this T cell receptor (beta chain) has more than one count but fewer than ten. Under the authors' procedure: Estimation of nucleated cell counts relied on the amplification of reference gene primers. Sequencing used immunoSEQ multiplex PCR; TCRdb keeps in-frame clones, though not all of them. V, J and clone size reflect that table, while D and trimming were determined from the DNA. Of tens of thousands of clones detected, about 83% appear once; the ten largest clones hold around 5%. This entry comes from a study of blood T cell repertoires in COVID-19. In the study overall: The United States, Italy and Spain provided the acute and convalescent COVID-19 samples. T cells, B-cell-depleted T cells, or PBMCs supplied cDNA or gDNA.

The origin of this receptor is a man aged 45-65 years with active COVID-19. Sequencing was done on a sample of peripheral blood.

The CDR3 DNA reads TGTGCCAGCAGTTACCAACAACAGGGTTCCGGGGAGCTGTTTTTT. Translated: CASSYQQQGSGELFF. The chain is built from TRBV6-2 or TRBV6-3 and TRBJ2-2; perhaps TRBD1 as D (6 bases). The V end lost 2 bases, the J end lost 6 bases, and 13 bases lay between the germline ends. The CDR3 covers 15 residues. Germline CDR1 is MNHEY and CDR2 is SVGEGT.